The next 21 T cell receptor beta chains were all read from a single sample in a study of T cell repertoires in aging, cancer and after chemotherapy. A mixed TRB-A/B primer pool amplified rearranged TRB by multiplex touch-down PCR. A single record per CDR3 protein comes from TCRdb applying MiXCR to the multiplex PCR reads. The sample includes some 14,000 distinct CDR3 sequences, around 23% of them seen just once. The template was genomic DNA from peripheral blood, not RNA. The sequenced sample was blood. The receptors come from a human donor in good health.

J is TRBJ1-3 and V is TRBV12-3 or TRBV12-4; 7 bases fit TRBD1. V gave up 3 bases and J gave up 3 bases; unmatched junction bases: 2. The CDR3 is 14 residues long. CDR3 region: CASSFAGGGNTIYF. The CDR3 bases are TGTGCCAGCAGTTTTGCAGGGGGTGGAAACACCATATATTTT.

This clonotype is labeled as medium-sized (0.01 to 0.1%). The chain recombines TRBV6-5 with TRBJ2-3; 13 bases fit TRBD2. Germline CDR1 reads MNHEY; CDR2 reads SVGAGI. The ends lost 8 bases at V and 2 bases at J; junction bases unmatched: 4. The CDR3 spans 15 residues. The CDR3 region is CASQGLAGSTDTQYF. The CDR3 DNA follows: TGTGCCAGCCAGGGACTAGCGGGATCCACAGATACGCAGTATTTT.

V gene TRBV12-3 or TRBV12-4 combines with J gene TRBJ1-3; D is unclear. V shed 8 bases and J shed 0 bases, with 11 bases lying between them. The CDR3 is 14 residues long. The CDR3 region has the DNA TGTGCCAGCTTTCCCATCGCCTCTGGAAACACCATATATTTT. Its translation: CASFPIASGNTIYF.

The CDR3 loop is CASSPTVRSFF. CDR3 bases: TGTGCCAGCAGCCCTACAGTGAGGTCTTTCTTT. The chain combines TRBV11-2 with TRBJ1-1; D gene unclear. CDR1 is SGHAT and CDR2 is FQNNGV in the germline V gene. V was clipped by 5 bases and J by 12 bases, with 13 bases between them. The CDR3 contains 11 residues. The variable domain in full, with the rest retrieved from reference TRBV11-2 and TRBJ1-1, is EAGVAQSPRYKIIEKRQSVAFWCNPISGHATLYWYQQILGQGPKLLIQFQNNGVVDDSQLPKDRFSAERLKGVDSTLKIQPAKLEDSAVYLCASSPTVRSFFGQGTRLTVV.

The V and J genes are TRBV4-2 and TRBJ1-2; TRBD1 might be the D (5 bases). The CDR3 contains 14 residues. V was clipped by 0 bases and J by 4 bases, with 9 bases between them. CDR1 and CDR2 (germline): LGHNA, YNFKEQ. The CDR3 reads CASSQDPQGYGYTF. As DNA, the CDR3 is TGTGCCAGCAGCCAAGATCCCCAGGGCTATGGCTACACCTTC.

This chain links TRBV19 with TRBJ1-5; D is perhaps TRBD1 (6 bases). With 2 bases removed from V and 0 bases from J, the gap between germline ends came to 8 bases. Germline CDR1 LNHDA, CDR2 SQIVND (reference sequence). The CDR3 is made up of 15 amino acids. As DNA, the CDR3 is TGTGCCAGTAGTATACCAGGGGTTAGCAATCAGCCCCAGCATTTT. This translates into CASSIPGVSNQPQHF.

This clonotype has only a few counts. V usage is TRBV10-1 and J usage is TRBJ1-1; a possible D gene is TRBD1 (5 bases). V lost 7 bases and J 2 bases, leaving 14 bases between the germline ends. This CDR3 is built from 14 residues. Per germline, CDR1 WNHNN and CDR2 SYGVQD (reference sequence). The CDR3 region has the DNA TGCGCCAGCACACCGGGACCTCTCAACACTGAAGCTTTCTTT. Translated, it gives CASTPGPLNTEAFF.

By share, this clonotype counts as medium-sized. The chain recombines TRBV29-1 with TRBJ1-2, with TRBD1 identical over 7 bases. The CDR3 extends over 14 amino acids. V trimming: 7 bases; J trimming: 7 bases; junction bases outside the gene matches: 15. Germline lookup yields CDR1 SQVTM and CDR2 ANQGSEA. CDR3 coding DNA: TGCAGCGGGGACAGAATGGGGGGAGGCTCTGGCTACACCTTC. It translates to CSGDRMGGGSGYTF. Full variable domain (rest looked up from reference TRBV29-1 and TRBJ1-2): SAVISQKPSRDICQRGTSLTIQCQVDSQVTMMFWYRQQPGQSLTLIATANQGSEATYESGFVIDKFPISRPNLTFSTLTVSNMSPEDSSIYLCSGDRMGGGSGYTFGSGTRLTVV.

The rearrangement joins TRBV7-6 to TRBJ2-3; TRBD1 might be the D (6 bases). Looked up from germline, CDR1 is SGHVS and CDR2 is FNYEAQ. The CDR3 loop spans 14 amino acids. The V end was cut by 3 bases, the J end by 0 bases, with 7 bases between. CDR3 bases: TGTGCCAGCAGCTTCCAGGGGAGCACAGATACGCAGTATTTT. Residues: CASSFQGSTDTQYF.

This clonotype has ten or more counts. This chain connects TRBV7-3 to TRBJ2-5; D is perhaps TRBD1 (5 bases). This CDR3 comprises 13 residues. V gave up 1 base and J gave up 3 bases, with 6 bases separating them. The V gene's germline CDR1 is SGHTA and CDR2 FQGTGA. This chain's CDR3 is CASSLSREETQYF. The CDR3 DNA sequence: TGTGCCAGCAGCTTAAGCAGGGAAGAGACCCAGTACTTC.

The rearrangement joins TRBV20-1 to TRBJ2-7; 7 bases align to TRBD2. The germline CDR1 and CDR2 sequences are DFQATT and SNEGSKA (reference sequence). With 3 bases clipped from V and 0 bases from J, the junction kept 8 bases outside the gene matches. The CDR3 has 15 residues. CDR3 sequence (DNA): TGCAGTGCTAGTTCGCCAGCGGGGACCTCCTACGAGCAGTACTTC. Translation: CSASSPAGTSYEQYF.

The chain combines TRBV6-5 with TRBJ2-3; weak D call: TRBD1 (6 bases). V gave up 6 bases and J gave up 4 bases, with 23 bases separating them. CDR1 is MNHEY, CDR2 SVGAGI, per germline. The CDR3 sequence is 17 residues long. The CDR3 DNA reads TGTGCCAGCAGCCGCTATCTGGATCCTAGGGGGTCAGATACGCAGTATTTT. Translating it yields CASSRYLDPRGSDTQYF.

The table lists this clonotype with a few counts. The chain is built from TRBV12-3 or TRBV12-4 and TRBJ1-5; possibly TRBD1 for D (6 bases). The V end was cut by 1 base, the J end by 4 bases, with 11 bases between. The CDR3 totals 15 residues. The CDR3 here is CASSLGPTGNQPQHF. The DNA of the CDR3 is TGTGCCAGCAGTTTAGGTCCGACAGGAAATCAGCCCCAGCATTTT.

A few counts support this clonotype. The V gene is TRBV7-3, the J gene TRBJ2-1, with 10 nucleotides matching TRBD2. CDR3 length: 17 amino acids. J was trimmed by 5 bases and V by 2 bases; bases with no gene match: 9. Germline loops: CDR1 SGHTA, CDR2 FQGTGA. The CDR3 DNA reads TGTGCCAGCAGCTTATACGGGCTAGCGGGGGCCAACAATGAGCAGTTCTTC. Encoded protein: CASSLYGLAGANNEQFF.

This chain joins TRBV11-2 and TRBJ2-3, with D perhaps matching TRBD2 (5 bases). Germline V gene data show CDR1 as SGHAT and CDR2 as FQNNGV. The CDR3 extends over 13 amino acids. V lost 1 base, J lost 4 bases, and 6 bases lay in between. Here the CDR3 DNA reads TGTGCCAGCAGCTTAGGGGGAGCAGATACGCAGTATTTT. It is translated as CASSLGGADTQYF.

V and J are TRBV28 and TRBJ1-3; 9 nucleotides align to TRBD1. Trimming removed 6 bases from V and 1 base from J; junction bases left unmatched: 10. There are 17 residues in the CDR3. The germline CDR1 and CDR2 sequences are MDHEN and SYDVKM. CDR3: CASRPGTGIQSGNTIYF. The CDR3 DNA reads TGTGCCAGCAGACCCGGGACAGGGATACAGTCTGGAAACACCATATATTTT.

The V and J genes are TRBV13 and TRBJ1-1; possibly TRBD1 for D (5 bases). The CDR3 totals 12 residues. CDR1 is PRHDT and CDR2 is FYEKMQ in the germline V gene (reference sequence). V dropped 0 bases and J dropped 8 bases, with 7 bases sitting between them. CDR3: CASSLGAGEAFF. DNA for the CDR3: TGTGCCAGCAGCTTAGGGGCAGGGGAAGCTTTCTTT.

The chain joins TRBV19 to TRBJ2-2; TRBD2 matches 13 bases. The germline V gene encodes CDR1 LNHDA and CDR2 SQIVND (reference sequence). Unmatched junction bases numbered 14, after V lost 5 bases and J lost 8 bases. This CDR3 comprises 18 residues. Here the CDR3 reads CASSPETSGGRTPGELFF. In nucleotides, the CDR3 is TGTGCCAGTAGTCCAGAGACTAGCGGGGGGCGAACACCGGGGGAGCTGTTTTTT.

At least ten counts were recorded for this clonotype. The J gene is TRBJ1-6, the V gene TRBV7-9; TRBD1 matches 8 bases. Germline CDR1 SEHNR, CDR2 FQNEAQ (reference sequence). The ends lost 4 bases at V and 13 bases at J; junction bases unmatched: 6. CDR3 size: 13 residues. The CDR3 sequence: CASSYGQGNPLHF. The CDR3 nucleotides are TGTGCCAGCAGCTACGGACAGGGCAACCCCCTCCACTTT.

This chain joins TRBV20-1 and TRBJ1-5, with 7 bases aligning to TRBD1. The CDR3 contains 15 residues. With V trimmed by 3 bases and J by 3 bases, 8 bases remained unmatched. From germline, CDR1 is DFQATT and CDR2 SNEGSKA (reference sequence). DNA for the CDR3: TGCAGTGCTAGGGTACAGGGGCAAGTCAATCAGCCCCAGCATTTT. Residues: CSARVQGQVNQPQHF.

This clonotype has a handful of counts. The DNA for the CDR3 is TGTGCCAGCAGCCCGGGACTAGCGGGGGGCGTTAACACCGGGGAGCTGTTTTTT. Translated: CASSPGLAGGVNTGELFF. The V call is TRBV7-2, the J call TRBJ2-2; 15 nucleotides match TRBD2. Germline V CDR1 and CDR2: SGHTA, FQGNSA. This CDR3 has 18 residues. Trimming removed 5 bases from V and 2 bases from J; junction bases left unmatched: 6.